These T cell receptor beta chains were read from a single sample in a study of blood T cells in healthy people across ages. TCRdb itself ran the 5' RACE reads through MiXCR, one entry per CDR3 protein. Among more than 650,000 distinct CDR3 sequences listed, about 53% were seen once. Sequenced sample: blood. The receptors were gathered from a man aged 80 or over in good health. The CDR3 runs from the conserved cysteine through the conserved F or W. Each record gives: D gene, V gene, J gene, clone size, CDR3 DNA, CDR3 protein. The D gene is left open where the match is weak. Part of the rows lack a size; the others show once, few, many or a class for expanded clones.

d_gene: TRBD2
v_gene: TRBV18
j_gene: TRBJ2-7
abundance: -
CDR3nt: TGTGCCAGCTCACCAAGGCTTGGGGTAGCGGGGTCCTACGAGCAGTACTTC
CDR3aa: CASSPRLGVAGSYEQYF

d_gene: -
v_gene: TRBV2
j_gene: TRBJ2-7
abundance: -
CDR3nt: TGTGCCAGCAGTGACCGGCGGATCGAGCAGTACTTC
CDR3aa: CASSDRRIEQYF

d_gene: -
v_gene: TRBV3-1
j_gene: TRBJ2-7
abundance: few
CDR3nt: TGTGCCAGCAGCCAAGACTTGGGCGGAGTTGATACCTACGAGCAGTACTTC
CDR3aa: CASSQDLGGVDTYEQYF

d_gene: -
v_gene: TRBV24-1
j_gene: TRBJ2-6
abundance: -
CDR3nt: TGTGCCACCAGTGAAGTGCGCGGTGGGGCCAACGTCCTGACTTTC
CDR3aa: CATSEVRGGANVLTF

d_gene: TRBD1
v_gene: TRBV6-2/TRBV6-3
j_gene: TRBJ1-2
abundance: few
CDR3nt: TGTGCCAGCAGTCGGCCGGGACAGGGGTACTATGGCTACACCTTC
CDR3aa: CASSRPGQGYYGYTF

d_gene: -
v_gene: TRBV20-1
j_gene: TRBJ2-1
abundance: few
CDR3nt: TGCAGTGCTAGAGATCCTCTCGTAACCGAGCAGTTCTTC
CDR3aa: CSARDPLVTEQFF

d_gene: -
v_gene: TRBV9
j_gene: TRBJ2-1
abundance: few
CDR3nt: TGTGCCAGCAGCGTAGCTCACGGTGACGAGCAGTTCTTC
CDR3aa: CASSVAHGDEQFF

d_gene: -
v_gene: TRBV20-1
j_gene: TRBJ2-7
abundance: -
CDR3nt: TGCAGTGCAAGACTAGGGAACTACGAGCAGTACTTC
CDR3aa: CSARLGNYEQYF

d_gene: -
v_gene: TRBV20-1
j_gene: TRBJ2-1
abundance: few
CDR3nt: TGCAGTGCTAGGAAGACGGGACTCCAACAGTTCTTC
CDR3aa: CSARKTGLQQFF

d_gene: TRBD1
v_gene: TRBV12-3/TRBV12-4
j_gene: TRBJ1-6
abundance: few
CDR3nt: TGTGCCAGCAGTTCCACACAGGGGTCACCCCTCCACTTT
CDR3aa: CASSSTQGSPLHF

d_gene: -
v_gene: TRBV5-1
j_gene: TRBJ1-2
abundance: -
CDR3nt: TGCGCCAGCAGCTTGGGGGTGGACCTGAGGGGCTACACCTTC
CDR3aa: CASSLGVDLRGYTF

d_gene: -
v_gene: TRBV3-1
j_gene: TRBJ2-6
abundance: once
CDR3nt: TGTGCCAGCAGCCCACAGTTGGGGGCCAACGTCCTGACTTTC
CDR3aa: CASSPQLGANVLTF

d_gene: TRBD2
v_gene: TRBV28
j_gene: TRBJ2-5
abundance: -
CDR3nt: TGTGCCAGCACCGAGGGACTAGCGGGAGTAGGAGAGACCCAGTACTTC
CDR3aa: CASTEGLAGVGETQYF

d_gene: -
v_gene: TRBV7-9
j_gene: TRBJ2-3
abundance: few
CDR3nt: TGTGCCAGCAGCCTGCGGCAGGTTGCAGATACGCAGTATTTT
CDR3aa: CASSLRQVADTQYF

d_gene: -
v_gene: TRBV7-9
j_gene: TRBJ2-2
abundance: -
CDR3nt: TGTGCCAGCAGCTTAGCGTTACCCATGAACACCGGGGAGCTGTTTTTT
CDR3aa: CASSLALPMNTGELFF

d_gene: -
v_gene: TRBV5-1
j_gene: TRBJ2-6
abundance: -
CDR3nt: TGCGCCAGCAGCCTCGACGGGGTAGCTGGGGCCAACGTCCTGACTTTC
CDR3aa: CASSLDGVAGANVLTF

d_gene: TRBD2
v_gene: TRBV7-2
j_gene: TRBJ2-5
abundance: -
CDR3nt: TGTGCCAGCAGCCCCGCCCCTAGCGGCCCCCGCGATGAGCAGTACTTC
CDR3aa: CASSPAPSGPRDEQYF

d_gene: -
v_gene: TRBV30
j_gene: TRBJ2-1
abundance: few
CDR3nt: TGTGCCTGGAGTCAAGGGAAGGGCAATGAGCAGTTCTTC
CDR3aa: CAWSQGKGNEQFF

d_gene: -
v_gene: TRBV7-9
j_gene: TRBJ2-7
abundance: -
CDR3nt: TGTGCCAGCAGCGCCCTCGGGAGTCCTTACGAGCAGTACTTC
CDR3aa: CASSALGSPYEQYF

d_gene: TRBD1
v_gene: TRBV7-2
j_gene: TRBJ1-1
abundance: -
CDR3nt: TGTGCCAGCAGCCGCGGCGGGTCAGGGGGTACCACTGAAGCTTTCTTT
CDR3aa: CASSRGGSGGTTEAFF

d_gene: TRBD1
v_gene: TRBV11-2
j_gene: TRBJ2-3
abundance: -
CDR3nt: TGTGCCAGCAGCTTAGATCGAGGGGGCAGGGGATACGCGTATTTT
CDR3aa: CASSLDRGGRGYAYF

d_gene: -
v_gene: TRBV11-2
j_gene: TRBJ2-3
abundance: -
CDR3nt: TGTGCCAGCAGCTCCCCACGGGGTACGAACAGAGACGCGTATTTT
CDR3aa: CASSSPRGTNRDAYF

d_gene: TRBD2
v_gene: TRBV3-1
j_gene: TRBJ2-3
abundance: few
CDR3nt: TGTGCCAGCAGCCAAACTAGCGGGATTTACAGAGACGCGTATTTT
CDR3aa: CASSQTSGIYRDAYF

d_gene: -
v_gene: TRBV7-2
j_gene: TRBJ1-5
abundance: few
CDR3nt: TGTGCCAGCAGCTTCTCCATGGGGAAAAATCAGCCCCAGCATTTT
CDR3aa: CASSFSMGKNQPQHF

d_gene: TRBD1
v_gene: TRBV11-2
j_gene: TRBJ2-7
abundance: -
CDR3nt: TGTGCCAGCAGCATGGGACAGGGTAACTACGAGCAGTACTTC
CDR3aa: CASSMGQGNYEQYF

d_gene: -
v_gene: TRBV4-2
j_gene: TRBJ1-1
abundance: -
CDR3nt: TGTGCCAGCAGCCAAGGGCCCGAGAACACTGAAGCTTTCTTT
CDR3aa: CASSQGPENTEAFF

d_gene: -
v_gene: TRBV29-1
j_gene: TRBJ2-6
abundance: -
CDR3nt: TGCAGCGTTGACGGCGACGGACTCTCTGGGGCCAACGTCCTGACTTTC
CDR3aa: CSVDGDGLSGANVLTF

d_gene: TRBD1
v_gene: TRBV20-1
j_gene: TRBJ2-5
abundance: many
CDR3nt: TGCAGTGCTCGGACAGGGGCAGAGACCCAGTACTTC
CDR3aa: CSARTGAETQYF

d_gene: TRBD1
v_gene: TRBV11-2
j_gene: TRBJ2-1
abundance: -
CDR3nt: TGTGCCAGCAGCTTAGAAGTGAGGGACAGATACTACAATGAGCAGTTCTTC
CDR3aa: CASSLEVRDRYYNEQFF

d_gene: -
v_gene: TRBV5-1
j_gene: TRBJ2-7
abundance: -
CDR3nt: TGCGCCAGCAGCCGCCTCTCGGCCGGGTACGAGCAGTACTTC
CDR3aa: CASSRLSAGYEQYF

d_gene: -
v_gene: TRBV9
j_gene: TRBJ1-1
abundance: few
CDR3nt: TGTGCCAGCAGCCTCAGTGGGGGGCGGCACACTGAAGCTTTCTTT
CDR3aa: CASSLSGGRHTEAFF

d_gene: TRBD2
v_gene: TRBV28
j_gene: TRBJ2-3
abundance: -
CDR3nt: TGTGCCAGCAGTTCGGGGGGAGGTGGGCACAGATACGCGTATTTT
CDR3aa: CASSSGGGGHRYAYF

d_gene: -
v_gene: TRBV29-1
j_gene: TRBJ1-1
abundance: -
CDR3nt: TGCAGCGTGAACTCAGGGAACACTGAAGCTTTCTTT
CDR3aa: CSVNSGNTEAFF